Included here is one T cell receptor beta chain sequence, with context. Its antigen remains unidentified. No base quality information exists; no much larger clone differs at one position. V sheds 0 bases and J sheds 0 bases, leaving 8 bases between their ends. The CDR3, cysteine through phenylalanine, is 15 amino acids long. CDR3 DNA only is kept here, 45 bases in frame from base 1. From a lookup of the germline V gene (reference sequence), CDR1 and CDR2 are MNHEY and SMNVEV. Genomic DNA was isolated from the sorted cells so that the TCRbeta CDR3 region could be sequenced. The immunoSEQ Assay was used to sequence the TCRbeta CDR3 regions. The table was pulled from immuneACCESS by TCRdb, which kept in-frame rearrangements only. Such tables lose some clones; where checked, under half of the loss comes from unresolved V genes, and the rest has no known cause. This sample holds roughly 60,000 clones; 80% to 90% were observed only once. More than 13% of the sample is in the top ten clones.

The trial excluded patients who had a history of autoimmune disease or were on systemic immunosuppression. In every dose cohort, peripheral blood was drawn for TCR sequencing at baseline, cycle 4 day 1, and cycle 7 day 1. Samples came from an open-label, multicenter, first-in-human phase I dose-escalation trial of ivuxolimab. Adults with locally advanced or metastatic melanoma, renal cell carcinoma, hepatocellular carcinoma or head and neck squamous cell carcinoma were enrolled in the trial. Before TCR sequencing, CD4+ T cells and CD8+ T cells were sorted from peripheral blood as separate populations. These data are taken from a study of OX40 agonist ivuxolimab in advanced cancers. Some background on the complete study: Ivuxolimab was a fully human IgG2 agonistic monoclonal antibody targeting the costimulatory receptor OX40 (CD134). Among the approximately 54 dose-escalation patients, around 20 had hepatocellular carcinoma, some 15 melanoma, 9 renal cell carcinoma and 9 head and neck cancer. Patients were allowed to have had prior anti-PD-1, anti-PD-L1 or anti-CTLA-4 therapy, and around 37% of the dose-escalation patients had previously received checkpoint inhibitors. Intravenous ivuxolimab was administered to patients every 2 weeks at six dose levels: 0.01, 0.1, 0.3, 1.5, 3 and 10 mg/kg. Three dose-escalation patients achieved partial responses, one with hepatocellular carcinoma and two with cutaneous melanoma. The paper describes the monotherapy dose-escalation part (N of about 50 patients) of the phase I trial of ivuxolimab. In the dose-escalation cohort, roughly 80% of patients were male, and the mean age was about 55 years, with a range of about 23 to 85. Peripheral TCRbeta sequencing aimed to test whether ivuxolimab altered TCR sequence diversity and caused clonal T-cell expansion.

What the authors observed across the whole study: Clonal expansion of both CD4+ and CD8+ blood T cells was observed from baseline to week 6 at doses 0.1 to 3.0 mg/kg. In the 0.1-3.0 mg/kg groups, partial responders were among the patients with the lowest normalized peripheral clonal expansion, particularly in CD8+ T cells. After ivuxolimab, more expanded clones were found on average in CD8+ T cells than in CD4+ T cells. Low levels of normalized T-cell clonal expansion were also seen in some nonresponding patients. Which antigens the clonally expanded peripheral T cells were specific for was not determined.

The sequence was obtained from an adult with an advanced solid tumor such as melanoma, head and neck, liver or kidney cancer. The sample in question was CD4+ or CD8+ T cells sorted from blood, obtained in a trial of the OX40 agonist ivuxolimab. The rearrangement combines TRBV27 with TRBJ1-1; a tentative D match to TRBD1 spans 6 bases. The nucleotide sequence is TGTGCCAGCAGTTTATCCCAGGGGTTGAACACTGAAGCTTTCTTT. Translation gives CASSLSQGLNTEAFF.